Listed below are T cell receptor beta chains from one sample, sequenced in a study of blood T cell repertoires in COVID-19. Generated by immunoSEQ multiplex PCR, the TCRdb table keeps only in-frame clones and is missing some. The sample has about 300,000 clones, about 85% seen once. The sequencing input was PBMCs or T cells enriched from blood (not recorded which). The receptors stem from a woman in her thirties who had recovered from COVID-19. Each CDR3 is given with its conserved first and last residue. Each record gives: clone size, J gene, V gene, D gene, CDR3 DNA, CDR3 protein. D genes are given only for firm matches. Clone size is stated in some rows and not others, as once, few, many or a class when expanded.

NA | TRBJ2-7 | TRBV6-5 | NA | TGTGCCAGCAGTTACGGGCAGGGGGGCTCCTACGAGCAGTACTTC | CASSYGQGGSYEQYF
few | TRBJ2-7 | TRBV6-1 | TRBD1 | TGTGCCAGCAGTGACAGGGGGAGATACGAGCAGTACTTC | CASSDRGRYEQYF
NA | TRBJ1-6 | TRBV30 | NA | TGTGCCTGGAGTGGGCAGGTATCGTCACCCCTCCACTTT | CAWSGQVSSPLHF
NA | TRBJ1-1 | TRBV5-8 | NA | TGTGCCAGCAGCTTTCTTGGACAGAACACTGAAGCTTTCTTT | CASSFLGQNTEAFF
NA | TRBJ2-7 | TRBV2 | TRBD1 | TGTGCCAGCAGTAATACGGGACAGCCCTACGAGCAGTACTTC | CASSNTGQPYEQYF
NA | TRBJ1-2 | TRBV9 | NA | TGTGCCAGCAGTCTCGGGGGATTGGGCTACACCTTC | CASSLGGLGYTF
NA | TRBJ2-7 | TRBV3-1/TRBV3-2 | NA | TGTGCCAGCAGCCAAGCGGGGAGCGACGAGCAGTACTTC | CASSQAGSDEQYF
NA | TRBJ1-2 | TRBV7-9 | TRBD1 | TGTGCCAGCAGCCTAGGGACAGATAGCTATGGCTACACCTTC | CASSLGTDSYGYTF
few | TRBJ1-1 | TRBV6-5 | NA | TGTGCCAGCAGGGGCGCCTCTGAAGCTTTCTTT | CASRGASEAFF
NA | TRBJ1-2 | TRBV6-5 | NA | TGTGCCAGCAGCCACGACAGCTATGGCTACACCTTC | CASSHDSYGYTF
NA | TRBJ1-5 | TRBV25-1 | TRBD1 | TGTGCCACCAGGGGGGGATTTGGCTCAGCCCAGCATTTT | CATRGGFGSAQHF
NA | TRBJ1-6 | TRBV3-1/TRBV3-2 | TRBD1 | TGTGCCAGCAGCCCTAGTCGGGGACAGCTCCACTTT | CASSPSRGQLHF
NA | TRBJ1-3 | TRBV5-4 | NA | TGTGCCAGCAGCCCGTGGGGACACTTTAGCTCTGGAAACACCATATATTTT | CASSPWGHFSSGNTIYF
NA | TRBJ1-2 | TRBV29-1 | NA | TGCAGCGTTCCCAGGGGAAATGATGGCTACACCTTC | CSVPRGNDGYTF
NA | TRBJ1-6 | TRBV30 | NA | TGTGCCTGGGGCGCGGGGACTTCACCCCTCCACTTT | CAWGAGTSPLHF
NA | TRBJ1-5 | TRBV30 | NA | TGTGCCTGGAGTGACAACCATGGGCCCCAGCATTTT | CAWSDNHGPQHF
NA | TRBJ2-7 | TRBV5-8 | NA | TGTGCCAGCAGCTTTAGGGGGACATCCCTTTACGAGCAGTACTTC | CASSFRGTSLYEQYF
NA | TRBJ1-1 | TRBV19 | NA | TGTGCCAGTAGTACTACAGGGTCTACCACTGAAGCTTTCTTT | CASSTTGSTTEAFF
NA | TRBJ1-1 | TRBV5-1 | NA | TGCGCCAGCAGCTTGTTCTCTACAGTTGAAGCTTTCTTT | CASSLFSTVEAFF
NA | TRBJ2-3 | TRBV29-1 | TRBD1 | TGCAGCGTTGAAGACCGGGACAGGGGCATCCCAGATACGCAGTATTTT | CSVEDRDRGIPDTQYF
NA | TRBJ1-3 | TRBV5-1 | NA | TGCGCCAGCAGCACGGGAGGGCTCGGACCCTCTGGAAACACCATATATTTT | CASSTGGLGPSGNTIYF
NA | TRBJ2-2 | TRBV5-4 | TRBD2 | TGTGCCAGCAGCTCGACTAGCGGGGGGGCGAACACCGGGGAGCTGTTTTTT | CASSSTSGGANTGELFF
NA | TRBJ1-2 | TRBV15 | TRBD1 | TGTGCCACCAGCAGGGACGGGACAGAGGGGGGCTACACCTTC | CATSRDGTEGGYTF
NA | TRBJ2-7 | TRBV30 | TRBD1 | TGTGCCTGGAGTCTCGGACAGGTACCCTACGAGCAGTACTTC | CAWSLGQVPYEQYF
NA | TRBJ1-6 | TRBV5-1 | TRBD1 | TGCGCCAGCAGCCGGGGGGCCGGGACAGGGGGCTCACCCCTCCACTTT | CASSRGAGTGGSPLHF
NA | TRBJ2-5 | TRBV6-5 | NA | TGTGCCAGCAGTTACTTGGGACTCTCCCAGGAGACCCAGTACTTC | CASSYLGLSQETQYF
NA | TRBJ2-7 | TRBV5-1 | NA | TGCGCCAGCAGCTTGGTAGTCGGCAGGGATGACGAGCAGTACTTC | CASSLVVGRDDEQYF
NA | TRBJ2-2 | TRBV3-1/TRBV3-2 | NA | TGTGCCAGCAGCCAAGATCTTACAGGGTCGACCGGGGAGCTGTTTTTT | CASSQDLTGSTGELFF
NA | TRBJ1-3 | TRBV9 | NA | TGTGCCAGCAGCGTCGGAGTTGAAGGGGATTATGGAAACACCATATATTTT | CASSVGVEGDYGNTIYF
NA | TRBJ2-1 | TRBV25-1 | NA | TGTGCCAGCAGCCCCCCTGGTACGGATGAGCAGTTCTTC | CASSPPGTDEQFF
NA | TRBJ1-1 | TRBV3-1/TRBV3-2 | NA | TGTGCCAGCAGCCCTTTGGGAGGGAACACTGAAGCTTTCTTT | CASSPLGGNTEAFF
NA | TRBJ2-2 | TRBV27 | TRBD1 | TGTGCCAGCAGTTTAATCCAGGGCAGGGGGATTCCCGGGGAGCTGTTTTTT | CASSLIQGRGIPGELFF
NA | TRBJ1-2 | TRBV5-6 | TRBD1 | TGTGCCAGCAGCTTGGTGTTCGGTGACAGGGATTATGGCTACACCTTC | CASSLVFGDRDYGYTF
NA | TRBJ2-1 | TRBV5-4 | NA | TGTGCCAGCAGCGTAGGGGGTAGCTCCTACAATGAGCAGTTCTTC | CASSVGGSSYNEQFF
NA | TRBJ2-7 | TRBV1 | NA | TGCACCAGCAGCCAAGATGGGGTCACTAGCGGGCGACCCTCCTACGAGCAGTACTTC | CTSSQDGVTSGRPSYEQYF
NA | TRBJ1-1 | TRBV11-2 | NA | TGTGCCAGCAGCCCGAGGCATACCGGTGAAGCTTTCTTT | CASSPRHTGEAFF
few | TRBJ2-2 | TRBV4-2 | TRBD1 | TGTGCCAGCAGCCATAGACAGGGCGAGGGCACCGGGGAGCTGTTTTTT | CASSHRQGEGTGELFF
NA | TRBJ2-4 | TRBV30 | NA | TGTGCCTGGACAGCGCCGGGTACCAAAAACATTCAGTACTTC | CAWTAPGTKNIQYF
NA | TRBJ2-3 | TRBV7-9 | TRBD2 | TGTGCCAGCAGCTCCCGGACTAGCGGAGATACGCAGTATTTT | CASSSRTSGDTQYF
NA | TRBJ2-7 | TRBV4-3 | NA | TGCGCCAGCAGCCAAGATCAAGCGGTGGCCTACGAGCAGTACTTC | CASSQDQAVAYEQYF
NA | TRBJ1-1 | TRBV5-6 | NA | TGTGCCAGCAGCCCGACGGGGCGGGGGGTGTTCTCCACTGAAGCTTTCTTT | CASSPTGRGVFSTEAFF
NA | TRBJ1-1 | TRBV5-3 | NA | TGTGCCAGAAGCTTGGGACCGGGGGTGGTCCCTGAAGCTTTCTTT | CARSLGPGVVPEAFF
NA | TRBJ1-1 | TRBV19 | TRBD1 | TGTGCCAGTAGGGACAGGTCCACGCTGAACACTGAAGCTTTCTTT | CASRDRSTLNTEAFF
NA | TRBJ1-5 | TRBV11-2 | NA | TGTGCCAGCAGCTTAGGGAGGGATCAGCCCCAGCATTTT | CASSLGRDQPQHF
NA | TRBJ2-3 | TRBV7-9 | NA | TGTGCCAGCAGCCCTCAACTGCGGGCTACCACAGATACGCAGTATTTT | CASSPQLRATTDTQYF